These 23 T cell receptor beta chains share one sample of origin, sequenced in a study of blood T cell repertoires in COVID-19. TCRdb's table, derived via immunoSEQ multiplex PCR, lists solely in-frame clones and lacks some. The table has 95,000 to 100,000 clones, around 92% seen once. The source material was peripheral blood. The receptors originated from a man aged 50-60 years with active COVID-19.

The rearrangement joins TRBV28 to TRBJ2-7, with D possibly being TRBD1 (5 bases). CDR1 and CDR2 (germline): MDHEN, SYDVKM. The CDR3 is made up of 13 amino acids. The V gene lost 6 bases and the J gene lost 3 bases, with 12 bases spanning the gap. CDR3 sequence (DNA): TGTGCCAGCAGCCCGACAGAAAACTACGAGCAGTACTTC. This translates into CASSPTENYEQYF.

The DNA of the CDR3 is TGTGCCAGCAGTGAACTAGCTGCGGATACGCAGTATTTT. Its protein product is CASSELAADTQYF. The gene calls are TRBV2 and TRBJ2-3; the D gene is possibly TRBD2 (5 bases). This CDR3 has 13 amino acids. V was cut by 2 bases and J by 6 bases, with 9 bases left in between. Germline-derived CDR1 and CDR2 are SNHLY and FYNNEI.

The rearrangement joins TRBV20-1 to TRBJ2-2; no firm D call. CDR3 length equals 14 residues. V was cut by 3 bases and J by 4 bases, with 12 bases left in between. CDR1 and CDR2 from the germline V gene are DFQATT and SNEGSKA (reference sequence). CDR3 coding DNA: TGCAGTGCTAGTAAGCCGGTTGGCACCGGGGAGCTGTTTTTT. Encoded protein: CSASKPVGTGELFF.

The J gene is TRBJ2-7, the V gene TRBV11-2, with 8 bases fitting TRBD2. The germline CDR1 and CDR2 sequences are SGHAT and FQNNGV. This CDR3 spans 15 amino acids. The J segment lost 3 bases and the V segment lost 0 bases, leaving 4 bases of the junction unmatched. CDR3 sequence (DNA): TGTGCCAGCAGCTTAGATCTGGCGGGAGGCTACGAGCAGTACTTC. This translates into CASSLDLAGGYEQYF.

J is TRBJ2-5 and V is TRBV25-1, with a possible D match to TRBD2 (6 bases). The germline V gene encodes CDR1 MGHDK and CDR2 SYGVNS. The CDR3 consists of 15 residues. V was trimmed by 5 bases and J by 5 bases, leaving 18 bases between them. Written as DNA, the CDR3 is TGTGCCAGCAGTACCCTCGGAGGGGATCGGGAGACCCAGTACTTC. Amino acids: CASSTLGGDRETQYF.

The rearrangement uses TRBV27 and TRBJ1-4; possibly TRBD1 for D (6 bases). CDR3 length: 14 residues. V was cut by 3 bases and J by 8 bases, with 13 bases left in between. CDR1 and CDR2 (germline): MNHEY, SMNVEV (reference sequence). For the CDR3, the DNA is TGTGCCAGCAGTTTGACAGGTTTCGGAGAAAAACTGTTTTTT. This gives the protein CASSLTGFGEKLFF.

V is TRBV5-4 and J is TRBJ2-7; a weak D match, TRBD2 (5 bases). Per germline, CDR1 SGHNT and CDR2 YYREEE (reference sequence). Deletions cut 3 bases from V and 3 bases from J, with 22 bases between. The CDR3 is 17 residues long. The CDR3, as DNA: TGTGCCAGCAGCTACCGTCTGGGCGGGCGGAACGACTACGAGCAGTACTTC. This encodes CASSYRLGGRNDYEQYF.

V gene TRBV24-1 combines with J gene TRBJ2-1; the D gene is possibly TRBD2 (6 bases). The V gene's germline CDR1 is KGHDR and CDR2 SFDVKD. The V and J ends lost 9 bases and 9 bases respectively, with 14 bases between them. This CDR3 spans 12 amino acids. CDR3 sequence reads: CATGLSFGEQFF. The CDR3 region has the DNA TGTGCCACCGGACTATCGTTTGGTGAGCAGTTCTTC.

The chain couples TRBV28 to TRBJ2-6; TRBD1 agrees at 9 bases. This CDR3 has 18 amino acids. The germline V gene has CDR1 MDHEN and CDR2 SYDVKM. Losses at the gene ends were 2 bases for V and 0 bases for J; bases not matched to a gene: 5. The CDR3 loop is CASSLPGTGRSGANVLTF. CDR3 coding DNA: TGTGCCAGCAGTTTACCCGGGACAGGGCGCTCTGGGGCCAACGTCCTGACTTTC.

As DNA, the CDR3 is TGTGCCATCAGTGAGGCTACTAGCAATGAGCAGTTCTTC. Amino acids: CAISEATSNEQFF. The chain employs TRBV10-3 and TRBJ2-1, with D maybe TRBD2 (5 bases). V was clipped by 2 bases and J by 6 bases, with 8 bases between them. The germline gives CDR1 ENHRY, CDR2 SYGVKD. This CDR3 is built from 13 residues.

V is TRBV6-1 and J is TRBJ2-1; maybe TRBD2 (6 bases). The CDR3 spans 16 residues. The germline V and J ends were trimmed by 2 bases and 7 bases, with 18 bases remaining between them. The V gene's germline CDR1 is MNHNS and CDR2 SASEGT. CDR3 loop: CASSEQVREWRNEQFF. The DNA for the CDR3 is TGTGCCAGCAGTGAACAGGTTCGGGAGTGGCGGAATGAGCAGTTCTTC.

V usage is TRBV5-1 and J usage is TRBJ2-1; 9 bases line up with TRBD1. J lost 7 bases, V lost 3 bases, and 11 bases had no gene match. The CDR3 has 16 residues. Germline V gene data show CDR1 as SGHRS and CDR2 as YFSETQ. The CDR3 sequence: CASSSKTGGTGNEQFF. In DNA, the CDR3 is TGCGCCAGCAGCTCGAAGACAGGGGGGACGGGGAATGAGCAGTTCTTC. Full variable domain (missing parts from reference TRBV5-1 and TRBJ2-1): KAGVTQTPRYLIKTRGQQVTLSCSPISGHRSVSWYQQTPGQGLQFLFEYFSETQRNKGNFPGRFSGRQFSNSRSEMNVSTLELGDSALYLCASSSKTGGTGNEQFFGPGTRLTVL.

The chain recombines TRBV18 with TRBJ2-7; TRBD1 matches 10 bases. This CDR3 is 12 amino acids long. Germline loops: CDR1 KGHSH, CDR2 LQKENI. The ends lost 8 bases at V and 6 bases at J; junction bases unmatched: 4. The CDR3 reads CASGTGVFEQYF. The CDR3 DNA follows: TGTGCCAGCGGGACAGGGGTATTCGAGCAGTACTTC.

CDR3 amino acids: CASSSPRVIYGYTF. CDR3 coding DNA: TGTGCCAGCAGTTCCCCGCGGGTGATCTATGGCTACACCTTC. The V gene is TRBV5-6, the J gene TRBJ1-2, with D hard to call. The length of the CDR3 is 14 residues. CDR1 and CDR2 (germline): SGHDT, YYEEEE. Trimming cost V 5 bases and J 4 bases, with 15 bases left between them. The full variable domain, in which reference TRBV5-6 and TRBJ1-2 provide the parts outside the CDR3, is DAGVTQSPTHLIKTRGQQVTLRCSPKSGHDTVSWYQQALGQGPQFIFQYYEEEERQRGNFPDRFSGHQFPNYSSELNVNALLLGDSALYLCASSSPRVIYGYTFGSGTRLTVV.

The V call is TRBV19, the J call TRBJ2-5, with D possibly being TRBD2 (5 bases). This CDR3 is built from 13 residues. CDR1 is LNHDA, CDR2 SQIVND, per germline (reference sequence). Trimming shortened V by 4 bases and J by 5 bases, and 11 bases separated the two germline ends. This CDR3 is CASSTGVRETQYF. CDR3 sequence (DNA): TGTGCCAGTAGTACCGGGGTTCGGGAGACCCAGTACTTC.

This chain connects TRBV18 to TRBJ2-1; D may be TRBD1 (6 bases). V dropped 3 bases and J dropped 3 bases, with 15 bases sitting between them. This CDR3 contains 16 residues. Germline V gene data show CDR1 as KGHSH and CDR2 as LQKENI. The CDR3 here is CASSPPNRAFYNEQFF. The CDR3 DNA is TGTGCCAGCTCACCGCCGAACAGGGCTTTCTACAATGAGCAGTTCTTC.

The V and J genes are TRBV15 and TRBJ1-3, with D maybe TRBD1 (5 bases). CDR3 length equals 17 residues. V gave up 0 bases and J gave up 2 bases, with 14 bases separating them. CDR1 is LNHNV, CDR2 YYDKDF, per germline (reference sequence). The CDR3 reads CATSRDYTGRAGNTIYF. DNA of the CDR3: TGTGCCACCAGCAGAGATTATACAGGACGGGCTGGAAACACCATATATTTT.

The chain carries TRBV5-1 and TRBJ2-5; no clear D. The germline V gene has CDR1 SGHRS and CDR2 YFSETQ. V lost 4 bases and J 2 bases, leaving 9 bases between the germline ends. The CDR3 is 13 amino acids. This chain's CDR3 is CASSLVLQETQYF. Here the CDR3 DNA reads TGCGCCAGCAGCCTAGTACTACAAGAGACCCAGTACTTC.

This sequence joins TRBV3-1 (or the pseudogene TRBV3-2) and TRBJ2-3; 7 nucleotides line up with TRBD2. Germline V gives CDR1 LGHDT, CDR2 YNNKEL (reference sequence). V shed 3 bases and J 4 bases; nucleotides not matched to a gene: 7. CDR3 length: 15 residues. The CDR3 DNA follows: TGTGCCAGCAGCCATTCGGGCGGGAGTGCAGATACGCAGTATTTT. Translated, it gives CASSHSGGSADTQYF.

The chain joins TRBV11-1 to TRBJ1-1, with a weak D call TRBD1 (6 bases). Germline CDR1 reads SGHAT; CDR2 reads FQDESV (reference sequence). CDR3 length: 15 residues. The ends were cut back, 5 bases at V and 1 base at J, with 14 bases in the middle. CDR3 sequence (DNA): TGTGCCAGCAGCCCAGGACAGTACCCGAACACTGAAGCTTTCTTT. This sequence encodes CASSPGQYPNTEAFF.

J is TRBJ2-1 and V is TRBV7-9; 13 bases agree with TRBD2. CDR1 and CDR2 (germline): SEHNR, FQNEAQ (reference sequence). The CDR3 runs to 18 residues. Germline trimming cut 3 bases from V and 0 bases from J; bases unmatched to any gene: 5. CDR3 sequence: CASSFYRTSGSSYNEQFF. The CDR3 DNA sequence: TGTGCCAGCAGCTTTTACAGGACTAGCGGGAGCTCCTACAATGAGCAGTTCTTC.

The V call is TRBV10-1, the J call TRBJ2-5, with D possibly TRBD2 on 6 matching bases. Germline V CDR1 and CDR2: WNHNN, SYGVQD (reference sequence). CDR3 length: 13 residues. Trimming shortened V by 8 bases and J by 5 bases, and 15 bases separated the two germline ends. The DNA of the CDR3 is TGCGCCAGCCCCATGTGTGGGGGGGAGACCCAGTACTTC. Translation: CASPMCGGETQYF.

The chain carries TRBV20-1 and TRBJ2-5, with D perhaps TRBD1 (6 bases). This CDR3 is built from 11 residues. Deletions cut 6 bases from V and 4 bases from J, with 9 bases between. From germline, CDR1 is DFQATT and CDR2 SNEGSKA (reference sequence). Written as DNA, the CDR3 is TGCAGTGCCGTAGGGGGAGAGACCCAGTACTTC. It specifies CSAVGGETQYF.